The sequence of this T cell receptor beta chain was determined in a study of T-cell memory formation after mild COVID-19. Study-wide background: TCR clusters were mostly confined to one donor each.

5'RACE primed from the constant segment yielded TCR alpha and TCR beta cDNA libraries bearing sample barcodes and UMIs. Using its own MiXCR run on the 5' RACE reads, TCRdb lists one record per CDR3 protein. Of roughly 300,000 distinct CDR3 sequences in the sample, roughly 8.2% were seen once. The CDR3 loop spans 20 amino acids. CDR1 is MNHEY, CDR2 SVGAGI, per germline. Trimming took 2 bases from V and 4 from J; bases not matched to a gene: 17. Remarks on this clonotype: No antigen is known for it.

Study observations and caveats: Clones shrinking from day 15 to 85 showed even CD4/CD8 mixes; later expanders tilted CD4+. Those CD4+ clones that contracted were mainly in CM and EM (CD8+ ones in EMRA).

The rearrangement joins TRBV6-5 to TRBJ2-2; 9 nucleotides agree with TRBD1. Sequenced input: PBMCs or a T cell subset sorted from them (not recorded which). The origin of this receptor is a man in his late teens or twenties who had mild COVID-19 (a few samples of this study predate the infection). Cell type and time point are not known. In DNA form, the CDR3 reads TGTGCCAGCAGTTACCAGATCACAGGGGGCCGGTTTGCTCTCACCGGGGAGCTGTTTTTT. This codes for CASSYQITGGRFALTGELFF.